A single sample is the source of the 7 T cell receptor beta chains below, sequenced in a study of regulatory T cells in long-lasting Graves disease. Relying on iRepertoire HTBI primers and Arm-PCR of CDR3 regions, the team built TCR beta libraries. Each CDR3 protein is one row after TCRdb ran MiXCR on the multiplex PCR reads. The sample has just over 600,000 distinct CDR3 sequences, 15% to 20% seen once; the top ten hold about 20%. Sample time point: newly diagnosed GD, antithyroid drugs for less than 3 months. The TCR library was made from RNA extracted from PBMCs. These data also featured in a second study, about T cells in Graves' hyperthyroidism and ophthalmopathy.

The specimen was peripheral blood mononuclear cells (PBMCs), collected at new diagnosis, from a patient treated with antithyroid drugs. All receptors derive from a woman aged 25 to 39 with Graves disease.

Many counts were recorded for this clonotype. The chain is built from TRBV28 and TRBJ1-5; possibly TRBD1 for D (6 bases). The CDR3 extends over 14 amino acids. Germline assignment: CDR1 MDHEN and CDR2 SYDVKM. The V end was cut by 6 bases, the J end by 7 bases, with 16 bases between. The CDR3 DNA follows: TGTGCCAGCAGCCTCACAGGGATCAGACAGCCCCAGCATTTT. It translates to CASSLTGIRQPQHF.

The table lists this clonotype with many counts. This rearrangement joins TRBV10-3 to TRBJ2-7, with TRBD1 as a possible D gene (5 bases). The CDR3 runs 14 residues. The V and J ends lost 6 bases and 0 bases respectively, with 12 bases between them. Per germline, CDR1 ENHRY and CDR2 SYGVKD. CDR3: CAIRTSQGSYEQYF. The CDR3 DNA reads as TGTGCCATCAGGACGTCCCAGGGCTCCTACGAGCAGTACTTC.

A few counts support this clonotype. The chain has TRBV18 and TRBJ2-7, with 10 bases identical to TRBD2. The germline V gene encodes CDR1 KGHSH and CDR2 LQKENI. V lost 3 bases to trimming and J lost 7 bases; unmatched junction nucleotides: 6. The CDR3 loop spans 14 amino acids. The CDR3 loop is CASSPVTSGREQYF. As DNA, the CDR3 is TGTGCCAGCTCACCCGTGACTAGCGGGCGGGAGCAGTACTTC.

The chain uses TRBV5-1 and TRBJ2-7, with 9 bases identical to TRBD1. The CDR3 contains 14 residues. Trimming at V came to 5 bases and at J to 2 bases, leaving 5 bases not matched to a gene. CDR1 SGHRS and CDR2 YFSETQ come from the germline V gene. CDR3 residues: CASREQGAAYEQYF. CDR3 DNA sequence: TGCGCCAGCAGAGAACAGGGGGCTGCCTACGAGCAGTACTTC.

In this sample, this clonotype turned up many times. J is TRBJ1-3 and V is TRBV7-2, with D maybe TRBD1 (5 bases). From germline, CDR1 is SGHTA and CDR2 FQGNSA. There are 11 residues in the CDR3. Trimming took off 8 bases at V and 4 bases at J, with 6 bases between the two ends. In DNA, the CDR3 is TGTGCCAGCGGGGGAGGAAACACCATATATTTT. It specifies CASGGGNTIYF.

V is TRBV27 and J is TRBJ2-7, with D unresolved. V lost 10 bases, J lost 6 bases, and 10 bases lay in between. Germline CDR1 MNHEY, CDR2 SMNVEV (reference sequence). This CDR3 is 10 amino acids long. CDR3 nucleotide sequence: TGTGCCACGAATCCCCCCGAGCAGTACTTC. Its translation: CATNPPEQYF.

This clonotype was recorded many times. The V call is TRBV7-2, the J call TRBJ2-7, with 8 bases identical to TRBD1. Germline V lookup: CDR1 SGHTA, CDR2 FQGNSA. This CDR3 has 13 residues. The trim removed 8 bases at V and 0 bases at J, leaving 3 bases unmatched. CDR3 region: CASGTGNSYEQYF. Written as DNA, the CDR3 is TGTGCCAGCGGGACAGGTAACTCCTACGAGCAGTACTTC.